The 22 T cell receptor beta chains reported below all come from one sample, sequenced in a study of control samples from healthy donors and cancer patients. Sequenced by immunoSEQ multiplex PCR; TCRdb stores in-frame clones only, minus some. Of approximately 59,000 clones listed, more than 70% are singletons. Sequencing was performed on PBMCs. Receptors were obtained from a woman aged 55-69 years with lung cancer.

The chain carries TRBV18 and TRBJ2-2, with no clear D. Trimming took 5 bases from V and 0 from J, leaving 10 bases between them. This CDR3 is built from 15 residues. CDR1 is KGHSH and CDR2 is LQKENI in the germline V gene. CDR3 amino acids: CASSSGSPNTGELFF. Here the CDR3 DNA reads TGTGCCAGCTCATCCGGCAGCCCGAACACCGGGGAGCTGTTTTTT.

The rearrangement joins TRBV5-1 to TRBJ2-6; weak D call: TRBD1 (5 bases). The CDR3 sequence is 15 residues long. Per germline, CDR1 SGHRS and CDR2 YFSETQ. Between the trimmed V and J ends, which lost 4 bases and 1 base, there was a span of 9 bases. CDR3 nucleotide sequence: TGCGCCAGCAGCGTTCAGGGTTCTGGGGCCAACGTCCTGACTTTC. It is translated as CASSVQGSGANVLTF.

This chain joins TRBV5-1 and TRBJ2-6, with no clear D. V was clipped by 0 bases and J by 2 bases, with 6 bases between them. Germline V gene data show CDR1 as SGHRS and CDR2 as YFSETQ. The CDR3 sequence is 15 residues long. CDR3 DNA sequence: TGCGCCAGCAGCTTGGGCCAGCCTGGGGCCAACGTCCTGACTTTC. Translating gives CASSLGQPGANVLTF.

The rearrangement links TRBV15 to TRBJ2-2, with 8 bases identical to TRBD2. The V gene's germline CDR1 is LNHNV and CDR2 YYDKDF (reference sequence). The V gene end was trimmed by 6 bases and the J gene end by 5 bases; junction bases not matched to a gene: 8. The CDR3 contains 15 residues. This chain's CDR3 is CATRARASGTGELFF. The CDR3 DNA is TGTGCCACCAGGGCTAGGGCTAGCGGGACCGGGGAGCTGTTTTTT.

V gene TRBV28 combines with J gene TRBJ2-3; tentative D call: TRBD1 (5 bases). The CDR3 is made up of 12 amino acids. Trimming took 6 bases from V and 6 from J, leaving 10 bases between them. CDR1 is MDHEN, CDR2 SYDVKM, per germline. CDR3 in amino acids: CASRDDSDTQYF. In DNA form, the CDR3 reads TGTGCCAGCAGGGACGACAGTGATACGCAGTATTTT.

V and J are TRBV5-1 and TRBJ2-2; D assignment may be TRBD1 or TRBD2 (5 bases each). This CDR3 is built from 14 residues. Germline lookup yields CDR1 SGHRS and CDR2 YFSETQ. V lost 3 bases and J 4 bases, leaving 10 bases between the germline ends. CDR3 protein: CASSWGSGTGELFF. CDR3 in DNA: TGCGCCAGCAGCTGGGGGTCAGGCACCGGGGAGCTGTTTTTT.

The chain has TRBV7-9 and TRBJ1-1, with D perhaps TRBD1 (6 bases). Germline values: CDR1 SEHNR, CDR2 FQNEAQ (reference sequence). The CDR3 spans 15 residues. V lost 0 bases and J 0 bases, leaving 8 bases between the germline ends. Written as DNA, the CDR3 is TGTGCCAGCAGCTTAGCGAGACAGGTGAACACTGAAGCTTTCTTT. Amino acids: CASSLARQVNTEAFF.

Of note for this clone: The sample carries other DNA sequences with the same CDR3. V gene TRBV5-1 combines with J gene TRBJ2-1, with D tentatively TRBD1 (5 bases). In germline, CDR1 is SGHRS, CDR2 YFSETQ. This CDR3 is 14 amino acids long. Trimming stripped 0 bases from V and 6 bases from J, with 10 bases between. The CDR3 region is CASSLGPQGNEQFF. For the CDR3, the DNA is TGCGCCAGCAGCTTGGGACCCCAGGGCAATGAGCAGTTCTTC.

The chain has TRBV7-3 and TRBJ2-3, with a weak D call TRBD1 (6 bases). Germline CDR1 and CDR2: SGHTA and FQGTGA. The CDR3 is 21 amino acids. Trimming left V 5 bases short and J 0 bases short, with 30 bases between. CDR3 region: CASSKPPTGFKGPSSTDTQYF. The CDR3 bases are TGTGCCAGCAGCAAACCCCCGACAGGTTTTAAGGGACCGTCTAGCACAGATACGCAGTATTTT.

The gene calls are TRBV5-4 and TRBJ2-7, with D unresolved. V was clipped by 0 bases and J by 5 bases, with 12 bases between them. The CDR3 runs to 14 residues. Germline CDR1 and CDR2: SGHNT and YYREEE (reference sequence). CDR3 protein: CASSLAGVRDEQYF. DNA for the CDR3: TGTGCCAGCAGCTTGGCAGGAGTTAGGGACGAGCAGTACTTC.

This sequence joins TRBV28 and TRBJ2-3, with D unclear. CDR3 length equals 14 residues. Looked up from germline, CDR1 is MDHEN and CDR2 is SYDVKM. Trimming took off 0 bases at V and 3 bases at J, with 7 bases between the two ends. CDR3 protein: CASSLWGRTDTQYF. The CDR3 DNA is TGTGCCAGCAGTTTATGGGGTAGGACAGATACGCAGTATTTT.

This clone was observed a few times. The chain uses TRBV10-1 and TRBJ2-7; D may be TRBD1 or TRBD2 (6 bases each). This CDR3 contains 13 residues. Trimming stripped 10 bases from V and 5 bases from J, with 18 bases between. Germline V CDR1 and CDR2: WNHNN, SYGVQD (reference sequence). CDR3 sequence reads: CATYRGRSHEQYF. The CDR3 DNA reads TGCGCCACCTATAGGGGGAGGTCCCACGAGCAGTACTTC.

The chain recombines TRBV19 with TRBJ1-2; 9 bases agree with TRBD1. CDR1 and CDR2 (germline): LNHDA, SQIVND (reference sequence). V dropped 4 bases and J dropped 4; count of bases not matched to a gene: 7. This CDR3 is built from 15 residues. DNA of the CDR3: TGTGCCAGTAGTAATACAGGGGGCAGTAGCTATGGCTACACCTTC. It translates to CASSNTGGSSYGYTF.

The chain employs TRBV7-9 and TRBJ2-5, with TRBD2 as a possible D gene (6 bases). CDR1 is SEHNR and CDR2 is FQNEAQ in the germline V gene (reference sequence). The CDR3 loop spans 14 amino acids. V dropped 4 bases and J dropped 2 bases, with 11 bases sitting between them. The chain's CDR3 is CASSSRLVQETQYF. CDR3 coding DNA: TGTGCCAGCAGCTCTAGACTAGTACAAGAGACCCAGTACTTC.

The chain recombines TRBV10-2 with TRBJ1-5, with unresolved D. With 1 base removed from V and 4 bases from J, the gap between germline ends came to 11 bases. The CDR3 is 15 amino acids. Germline CDR1 is WSHSY and CDR2 is SAAADI. Here the CDR3 reads CASSEFQELNQPQHF. In DNA, the CDR3 is TGCGCCAGCAGTGAGTTTCAGGAGCTGAATCAGCCCCAGCATTTT.

The rearrangement uses TRBV7-2 and TRBJ2-7; D is undetermined. Per the germline V gene, CDR1 is SGHTA and CDR2 is FQGNSA. The CDR3 consists of 13 residues. The V and J ends lost 4 bases and 6 bases respectively, with 13 bases between them. The CDR3, as DNA: TGTGCCAGCAGCTACCGACCCGTACCCGAGCAGTACTTC. Amino acid sequence: CASSYRPVPEQYF.

About this clone itself: This specimen includes other DNA sequences encoding the same CDR3. This chain connects TRBV6-5 to TRBJ1-1, with D tentatively TRBD1 (5 bases). The CDR3 totals 14 residues. Germline V gene sequence: CDR1 MNHEY, CDR2 SVGAGI. With 7 bases removed from V and 0 bases from J, the gap between germline ends came to 12 bases. Here the CDR3 reads CASTLNRMNTEAFF. CDR3 bases: TGTGCCAGCACCTTAAACAGGATGAACACTGAAGCTTTCTTT.

This chain connects TRBV27 to TRBJ2-6; 7 bases fit TRBD1. This CDR3 is built from 15 residues. After removal of 5 bases from V and 3 bases from J, the junction contained 4 bases not matched to a gene. CDR1 is MNHEY, CDR2 SMNVEV, per germline (reference sequence). The CDR3, as DNA: TGTGCCAGCAGTGACAGGGATCGTGGGGCCAACGTCCTGACTTTC. Protein sequence: CASSDRDRGANVLTF.

V gene TRBV2 combines with J gene TRBJ2-7, with 14 bases that match TRBD2. This CDR3 is 17 amino acids long. V dropped 3 bases and J dropped 3; count of bases not matched to a gene: 7. Per germline, CDR1 SNHLY and CDR2 FYNNEI. The CDR3 protein is CASSDETSGGAIYEQYF. CDR3 DNA sequence: TGTGCCAGCAGTGACGAGACTAGCGGGGGGGCGATCTACGAGCAGTACTTC.

The V gene is TRBV15, the J gene TRBJ1-3; D is ambiguous. The CDR3 totals 16 residues. Germline V lookup: CDR1 LNHNV, CDR2 YYDKDF (reference sequence). Between the trimmed V and J ends, which lost 5 bases and 1 base, there was a span of 15 bases. The CDR3 is CATSGRGRPSGNTIYF. The CDR3 DNA follows: TGTGCCACCAGCGGACGCGGACGTCCGTCTGGAAACACCATATATTTT. The full variable domain, completed using reference TRBV15 and TRBJ1-3, is DAMVIQNPRYQVTQFGKPVTLSCSQTLNHNVMYWYQQKSSQAPKLLFHYYDKDFNNEADTPDNFQSRRPNTSFCFLDIRSPGLGDTAMYLCATSGRGRPSGNTIYFGEGSWLTVV.

This clone has only one observation. The chain couples TRBV6-5 to TRBJ2-7, with TRBD1 matching over 8 bases. The CDR3 runs to 15 residues. The germline gives CDR1 MNHEY, CDR2 SVGAGI. The J segment lost 5 bases and the V segment lost 2 bases, leaving 8 bases of the junction unmatched. CDR3 coding DNA: TGTGCCAGCAGTTACACATCAGGGGGCCAGAACGAGCAGTACTTC. Translating it yields CASSYTSGGQNEQYF.

The rearrangement uses TRBV11-2 and TRBJ1-3, with no clear D. Trimming shortened V by 5 bases and J by 0 bases, and 14 bases separated the two germline ends. Germline lookup yields CDR1 SGHAT and CDR2 FQNNGV. This CDR3 is 16 amino acids long. The CDR3 protein is CASSPNGPDSGNTIYF. Here the CDR3 DNA reads TGTGCCAGCAGCCCGAACGGGCCTGACTCTGGAAACACCATATATTTT.